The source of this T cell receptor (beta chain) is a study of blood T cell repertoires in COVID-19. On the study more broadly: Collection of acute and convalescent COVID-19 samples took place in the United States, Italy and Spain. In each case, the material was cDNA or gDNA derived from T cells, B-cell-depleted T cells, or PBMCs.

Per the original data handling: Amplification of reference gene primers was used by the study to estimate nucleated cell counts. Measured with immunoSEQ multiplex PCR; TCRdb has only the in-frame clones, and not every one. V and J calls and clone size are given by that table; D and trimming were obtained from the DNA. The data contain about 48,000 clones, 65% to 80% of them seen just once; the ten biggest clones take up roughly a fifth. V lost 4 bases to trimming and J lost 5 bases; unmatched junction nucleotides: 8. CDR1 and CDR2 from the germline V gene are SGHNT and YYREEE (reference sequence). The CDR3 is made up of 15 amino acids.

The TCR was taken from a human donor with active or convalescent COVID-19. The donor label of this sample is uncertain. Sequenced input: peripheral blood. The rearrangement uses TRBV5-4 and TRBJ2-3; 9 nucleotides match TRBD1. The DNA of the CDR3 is TGTGCCAGCAGCCCTCGGACAGGGGAGCTAGATACGCAGTATTTT. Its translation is CASSPRTGELDTQYF.